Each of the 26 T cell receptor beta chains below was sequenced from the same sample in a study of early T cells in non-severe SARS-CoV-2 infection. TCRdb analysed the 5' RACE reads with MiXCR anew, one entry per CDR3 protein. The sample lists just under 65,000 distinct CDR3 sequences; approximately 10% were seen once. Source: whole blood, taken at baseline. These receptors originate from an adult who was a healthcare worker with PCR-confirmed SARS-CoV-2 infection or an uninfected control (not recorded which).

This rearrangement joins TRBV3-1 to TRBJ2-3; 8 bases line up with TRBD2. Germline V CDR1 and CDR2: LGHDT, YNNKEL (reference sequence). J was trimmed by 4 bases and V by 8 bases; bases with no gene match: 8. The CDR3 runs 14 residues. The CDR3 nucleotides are TGTGCCAGCGGACTAGCCTCAGTCGCAGATACGCAGTATTTT. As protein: CASGLASVADTQYF.

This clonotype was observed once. CDR3 nucleotide sequence: TGCAGTGCCACCGGATTCCGAGCGGGGGAGACCTACAATGAGCAGTTCTTC. It encodes CSATGFRAGETYNEQFF. The gene calls are TRBV20-1 and TRBJ2-1, with 8 nucleotides matching TRBD2. The V gene end was trimmed by 6 bases and the J gene end by 2 bases; junction bases not matched to a gene: 15. The length of the CDR3 is 17 residues. From germline, CDR1 is DFQATT and CDR2 SNEGSKA (reference sequence).

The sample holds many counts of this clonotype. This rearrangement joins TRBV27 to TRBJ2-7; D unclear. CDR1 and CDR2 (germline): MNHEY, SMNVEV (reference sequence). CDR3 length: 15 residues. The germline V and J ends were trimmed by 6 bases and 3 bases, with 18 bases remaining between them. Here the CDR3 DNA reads TGTGCCAGCAGATTAAAGGCCCCCTCCGGCTACGAGCAGTACTTC. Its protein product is CASRLKAPSGYEQYF.

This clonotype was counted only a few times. As DNA, the CDR3 is TGTGCCAGCAGCTCAGGTATAGGACAGACCTACGAGCAGTACTTC. Residues: CASSSGIGQTYEQYF. This chain uses TRBV7-2 with TRBJ2-7, with D possibly matching TRBD1 (6 bases). CDR1 is SGHTA, CDR2 FQGNSA, per germline. V was trimmed by 4 bases and J by 2 bases, leaving 15 bases between them. The CDR3 sequence is 15 residues long.

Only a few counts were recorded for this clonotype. CDR3 protein: CSASQVSWGEAFF. CDR3 bases: TGCAGTGCTTCGCAGGTGTCTTGGGGTGAAGCTTTCTTT. The V gene is TRBV20-1, the J gene TRBJ1-1; D not resolved. The germline V gene has CDR1 DFQATT and CDR2 SNEGSKA (reference sequence). The CDR3 consists of 13 residues. Between the trimmed V and J ends, which lost 5 bases and 7 bases, there was a span of 17 bases.

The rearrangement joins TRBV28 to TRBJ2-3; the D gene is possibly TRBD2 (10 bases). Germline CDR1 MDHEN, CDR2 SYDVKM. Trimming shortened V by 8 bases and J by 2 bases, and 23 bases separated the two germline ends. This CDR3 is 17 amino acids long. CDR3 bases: TGTGCCAGCTCGGGACAGGGAGCGGGGGGGCTCACAGATACGCAGTATTTT. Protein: CASSGQGAGGLTDTQYF.

Written as DNA, the CDR3 is TGTGCCAGCATTACAGGGGCTGAAGCTTTCTTT. It specifies CASITGAEAFF. The V gene is TRBV12-3 or TRBV12-4, the J gene TRBJ1-1, with 7 bases fitting TRBD1. J lost 6 bases, V lost 7 bases, and 2 bases had no gene match. The CDR3 is made up of 11 amino acids.

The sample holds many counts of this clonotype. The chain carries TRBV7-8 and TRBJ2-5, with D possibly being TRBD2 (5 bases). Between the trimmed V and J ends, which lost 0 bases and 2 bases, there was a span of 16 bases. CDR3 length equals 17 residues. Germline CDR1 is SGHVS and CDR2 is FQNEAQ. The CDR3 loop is CASSLAYGRTKQETQYF. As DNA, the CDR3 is TGTGCCAGCAGCTTAGCGTATGGGAGAACTAAACAAGAGACCCAGTACTTC.

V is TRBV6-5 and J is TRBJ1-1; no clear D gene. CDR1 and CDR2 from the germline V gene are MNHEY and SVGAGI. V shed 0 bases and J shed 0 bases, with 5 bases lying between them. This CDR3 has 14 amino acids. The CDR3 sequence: CASSYSTVNTEAFF. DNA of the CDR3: TGTGCCAGCAGTTACTCCACTGTGAACACTGAAGCTTTCTTT.

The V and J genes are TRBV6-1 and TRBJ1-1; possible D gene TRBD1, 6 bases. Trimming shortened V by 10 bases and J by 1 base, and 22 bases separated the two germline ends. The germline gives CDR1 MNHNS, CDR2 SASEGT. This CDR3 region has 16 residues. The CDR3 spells CATPSGTGTRNTEAFF. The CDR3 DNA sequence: TGTGCCACCCCGTCAGGAACCGGGACAAGGAACACTGAAGCTTTCTTT.

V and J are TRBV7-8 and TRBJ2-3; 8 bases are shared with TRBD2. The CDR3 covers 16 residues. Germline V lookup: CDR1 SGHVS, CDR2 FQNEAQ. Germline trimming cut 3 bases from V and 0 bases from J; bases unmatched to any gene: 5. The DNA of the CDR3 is TGTGCCAGCAGCTTTACAGCGGGGGCCAGCACAGATACGCAGTATTTT. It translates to CASSFTAGASTDTQYF.

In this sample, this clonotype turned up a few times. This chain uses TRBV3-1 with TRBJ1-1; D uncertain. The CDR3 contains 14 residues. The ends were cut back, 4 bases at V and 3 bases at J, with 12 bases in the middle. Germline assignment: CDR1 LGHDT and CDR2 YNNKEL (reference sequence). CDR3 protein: CASSPTRWYTEAFF. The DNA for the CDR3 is TGTGCCAGCAGCCCCACTAGGTGGTACACTGAAGCTTTCTTT.

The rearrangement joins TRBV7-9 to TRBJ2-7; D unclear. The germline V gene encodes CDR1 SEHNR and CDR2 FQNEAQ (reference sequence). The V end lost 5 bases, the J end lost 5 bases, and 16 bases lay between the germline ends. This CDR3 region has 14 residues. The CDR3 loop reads CASSLPRPSHEQYF. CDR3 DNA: TGTGCCAGCAGCCTCCCAAGGCCGTCCCACGAGCAGTACTTC.

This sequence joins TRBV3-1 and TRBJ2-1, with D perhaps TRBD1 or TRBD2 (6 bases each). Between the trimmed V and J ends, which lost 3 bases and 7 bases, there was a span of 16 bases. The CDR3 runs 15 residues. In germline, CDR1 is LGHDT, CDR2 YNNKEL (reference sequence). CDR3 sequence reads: CASSHGGPAGNEQFF. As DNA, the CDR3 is TGTGCCAGCAGCCATGGGGGGCCGGCGGGAAATGAGCAGTTCTTC.

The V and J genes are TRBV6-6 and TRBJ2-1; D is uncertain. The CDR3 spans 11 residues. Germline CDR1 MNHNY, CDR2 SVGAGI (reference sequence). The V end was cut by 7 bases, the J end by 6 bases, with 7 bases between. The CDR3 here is CASTESNEQFF. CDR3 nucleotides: TGTGCCAGCACAGAGAGCAATGAGCAGTTCTTC.

The CDR3 DNA follows: TGCAGTGTCCTACGCGCGGGGGGGGCTTTCTACGAGCAGTACTTC. Translated: CSVLRAGGAFYEQYF. The chain links TRBV20-1 to TRBJ2-7; 9 bases fit TRBD2. The trim removed 7 bases at V and 3 bases at J, leaving 13 bases unmatched. The CDR3 has 15 residues. Germline loops: CDR1 DFQATT, CDR2 SNEGSKA (reference sequence).

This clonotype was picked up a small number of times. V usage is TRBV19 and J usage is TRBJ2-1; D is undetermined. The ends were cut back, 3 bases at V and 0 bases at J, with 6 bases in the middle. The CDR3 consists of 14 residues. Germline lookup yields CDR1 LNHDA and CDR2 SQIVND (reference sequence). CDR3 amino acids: CASSMLSSYNEQFF. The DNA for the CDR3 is TGTGCCAGTAGTATGCTGAGCTCCTACAATGAGCAGTTCTTC.

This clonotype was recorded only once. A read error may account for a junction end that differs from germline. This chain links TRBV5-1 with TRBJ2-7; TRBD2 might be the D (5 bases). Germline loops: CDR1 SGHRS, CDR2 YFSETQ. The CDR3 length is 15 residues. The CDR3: CACSLAGGSTYEQYF. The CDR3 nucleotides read TGCGCCTGCAGCTTGGCAGGAGGATCCACCTACGAGCAGTACTTC.

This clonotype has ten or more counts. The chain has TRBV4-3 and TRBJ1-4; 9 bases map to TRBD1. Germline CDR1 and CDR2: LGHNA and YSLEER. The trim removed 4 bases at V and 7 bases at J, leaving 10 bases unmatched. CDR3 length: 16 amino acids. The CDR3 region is CASSPPNRDRAEKLFF. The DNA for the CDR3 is TGCGCCAGCAGCCCTCCTAACCGGGACAGGGCTGAAAAACTGTTTTTT.

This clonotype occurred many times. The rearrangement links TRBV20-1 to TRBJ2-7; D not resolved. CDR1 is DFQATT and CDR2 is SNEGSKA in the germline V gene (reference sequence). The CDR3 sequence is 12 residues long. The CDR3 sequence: CRGSRRTYEQYF. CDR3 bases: TGCAGGGGTTCCCGACGGACCTACGAGCAGTACTTC.

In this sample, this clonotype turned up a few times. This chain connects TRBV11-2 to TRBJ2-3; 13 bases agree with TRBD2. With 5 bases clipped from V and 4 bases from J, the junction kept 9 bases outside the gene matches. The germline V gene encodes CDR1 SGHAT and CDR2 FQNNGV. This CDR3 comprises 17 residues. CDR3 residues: CASSQGLAGPTSDTQYF. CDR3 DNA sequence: TGTGCCAGCAGCCAGGGACTAGCGGGGCCCACCTCAGATACGCAGTATTTT.

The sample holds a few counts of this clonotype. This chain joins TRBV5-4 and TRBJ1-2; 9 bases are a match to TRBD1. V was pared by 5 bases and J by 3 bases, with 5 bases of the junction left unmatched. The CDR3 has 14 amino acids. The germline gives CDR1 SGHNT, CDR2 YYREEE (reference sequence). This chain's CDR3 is CASRGQGGDYGYTF. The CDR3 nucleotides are TGTGCCAGCAGGGGACAGGGAGGGGACTATGGCTACACCTTC.

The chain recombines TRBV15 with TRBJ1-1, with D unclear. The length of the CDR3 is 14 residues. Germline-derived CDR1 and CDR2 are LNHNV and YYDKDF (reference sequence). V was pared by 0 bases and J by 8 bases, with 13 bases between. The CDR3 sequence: CATSRDMTGYEAFF. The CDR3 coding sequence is TGTGCCACCAGCAGAGATATGACCGGGTACGAAGCTTTCTTT. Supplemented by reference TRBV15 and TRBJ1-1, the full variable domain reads DAMVIQNPRYQVTQFGKPVTLSCSQTLNHNVMYWYQQKSSQAPKLLFHYYDKDFNNEADTPDNFQSRRPNTSFCFLDIRSPGLGDTAMYLCATSRDMTGYEAFFGQGTRLTVV.

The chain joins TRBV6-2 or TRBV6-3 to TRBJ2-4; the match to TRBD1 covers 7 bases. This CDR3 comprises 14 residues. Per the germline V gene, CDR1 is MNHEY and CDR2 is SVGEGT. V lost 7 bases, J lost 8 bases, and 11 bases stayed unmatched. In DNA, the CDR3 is TGTGCCAGCAATCCCGCAGGGGGAAGGGACATTCAGTACTTC. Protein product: CASNPAGGRDIQYF.

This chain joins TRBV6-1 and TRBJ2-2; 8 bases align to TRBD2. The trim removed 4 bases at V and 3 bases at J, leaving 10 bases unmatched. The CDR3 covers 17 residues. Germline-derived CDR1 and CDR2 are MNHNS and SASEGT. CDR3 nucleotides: TGTGCCAGCAGTGTATCCCTTTTAGCGGGATACACCGGGGAGCTGTTTTTT. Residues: CASSVSLLAGYTGELFF.

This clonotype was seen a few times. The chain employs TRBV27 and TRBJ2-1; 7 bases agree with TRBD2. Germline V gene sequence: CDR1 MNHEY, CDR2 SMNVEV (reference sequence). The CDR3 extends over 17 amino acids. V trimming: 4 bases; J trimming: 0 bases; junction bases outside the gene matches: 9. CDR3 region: CASSSGGLGISYNEQFF. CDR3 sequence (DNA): TGTGCCAGCAGTTCGGGGGGACTCGGGATCTCCTACAATGAGCAGTTCTTC.